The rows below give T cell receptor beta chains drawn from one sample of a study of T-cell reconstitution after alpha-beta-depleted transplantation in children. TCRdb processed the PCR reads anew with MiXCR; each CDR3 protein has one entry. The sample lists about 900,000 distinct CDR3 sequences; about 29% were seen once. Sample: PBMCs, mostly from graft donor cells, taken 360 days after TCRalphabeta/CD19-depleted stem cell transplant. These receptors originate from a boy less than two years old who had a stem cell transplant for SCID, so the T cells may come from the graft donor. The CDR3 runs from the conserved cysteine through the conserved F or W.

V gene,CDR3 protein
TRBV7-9,CASSLTSADTQYF
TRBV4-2,CASSHRGVGSSGANVLTF
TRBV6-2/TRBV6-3,CASSLQGRTGELFF
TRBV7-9,CASSFGAGETQYF
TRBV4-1,CASSQGLGTANEKLFF
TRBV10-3,CAINSRALSYNEQFF
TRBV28,CASSWGEQGAYQPQHF
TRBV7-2,CASSSGLAGHNEQFF
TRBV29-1,CSVGPAGVYEQYF
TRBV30,CAWSKGGGGTGELFF
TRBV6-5,CASSWSAGEYGTDTQYF
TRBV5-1,CASSPQTSGTTDTQYF
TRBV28,CASSQSYTDTQYF
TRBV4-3,CASSQDDRQASTDTQYF
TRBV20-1,CSARGTSEVAGELFF
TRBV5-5,CASSLSDGLFSGANVLTF
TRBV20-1,CSARDQSFRQGRTDTQYF
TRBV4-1,CASSPPDRPFKEQYF
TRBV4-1,CASSQARVWNTEAFF
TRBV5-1,CASSSGQGGPNGNEQFF
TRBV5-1,CASSPTVYQGIYNEQFF
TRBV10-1,CASSDPHSLTDTQYF
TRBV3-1,CASSQVETKGPGELFF
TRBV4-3,CASSQDPGLAGITNNEQFF
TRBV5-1,CASSLGPLGTQYF
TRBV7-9,CASAVGQTSSYEQYF
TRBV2,CARGEGQGEETQYF
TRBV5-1,CASTGGTGQGTDTQYF
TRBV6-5,CASSYTGGAGYGYTF
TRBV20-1,CSARPRTWTYNEQFF
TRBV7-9,CASSLVTSGLTDTQYF
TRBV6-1,CASSGQGLQIQEQYF
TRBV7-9,CASSLWTGGANQPQHF
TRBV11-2,CASSFLGLDYYEQFF
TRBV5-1,CASSSSLLAGFSYNEQFF
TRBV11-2,CASSADRLLQETQYF
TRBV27,CASSPGGRPYNEQFF
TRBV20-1,CSARRGQSWSYNEQFF
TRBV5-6,CASSLLGGQNTGELFF
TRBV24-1,CATSSGANVLTF
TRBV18,CASPGPSSRYEQYF
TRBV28,CASRFQGTYEQYF
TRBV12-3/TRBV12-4,CASSPRTGLAYEQYF
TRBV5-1,CASSLAGGNQPQHF
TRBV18,CASSPLDRGEQYF
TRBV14,CASSQSTGGPYGYTF
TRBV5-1,CASSPGHAEFNIQYF
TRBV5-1,CASSLLSGAATNEQFF
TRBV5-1,CASSLWGEWSYEQYF
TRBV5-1,CASSLAGGAGQPQHF
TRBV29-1,CSVELEAFF
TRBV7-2,CASSLAGGFGYEQYF
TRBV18,CASSPVGLAGTGELFF
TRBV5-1,CASSEGGGRIDTQYF
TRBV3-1,CASSQGGPGADTQYF
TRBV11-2,CASSHGGLSYNEQFF
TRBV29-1,CSGRDRGRTHEQYF
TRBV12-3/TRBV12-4,CASSLTRNEQYF
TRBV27,CASSPSGAVSYEQYF
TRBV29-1,CSWGGGRLYNEQFF